The clone carrying this T cell receptor beta chain was picked up one time. RNA totalling roughly 0.5 to 1 ug underwent reverse transcription with random hexamers. The immunoSEQ assay covered 54 Vbeta and 13 Jbeta segments for CDR3. TCRdb reprocessed the immunoSEQ multiplex PCR reads via MiXCR and lists one record per CDR3 protein. The table includes about 130,000 distinct CDR3 sequences, about 94% detected once. V lost 3 bases and J 5 bases, leaving 8 bases between the germline ends. Looked up from germline, CDR1 is SGHVS and CDR2 is FQNEAQ. There are 12 residues in the CDR3. In blood CD8+ and CD4+ T cells, TCR beta underwent sequencing. Healthy donors formed controls matched for age and sex. TEMRA cells were enriched by FACS, and CD4+ and CD8+ T cells were negatively isolated. The data belong to a study of CD8 T cells in Susac syndrome.

Sequences were obtained from CD4+ T cells from PBMCs. The clonotype was recovered from a human donor in good health. V and J are TRBV7-8 and TRBJ2-7, with D perhaps being TRBD1 or TRBD2 (5 bases each). The CDR3 nucleotides are TGTGCCAGCAGCTTTAGAGGGGACGAGCAGTACTTC. Translation: CASSFRGDEQYF.